Below, one T cell receptor beta chain is given with its context. This clone appeared many times. Its cognate antigen has yet to be identified. Base qualities were left out, and no much larger clone turns up one base away. These data come from a study of shared clonotypes between healthy human individuals (dated by TCRdb to 2018 to 2020). Regarding the study in general: The cohort comprised two women and three men aged 18 to 49 years. Per donor, three plates each were used for CD4 naive and CD4 memory, two for CD8 naive, and one for CD8 memory. To estimate repertoire size and how much clonotypes are shared between individuals, the study performed deep sequencing of blood TCR repertoires from about five healthy adults. To increase sequencing depth and limit assay-specific biases, different laboratories used diverse techniques to prepare libraries and sequence TCR repertoires. Between about 0.94 and 8.9 billion PBMCs per donor were obtained by leukapheresis.

Summary of the overall study and its limitations: When a handful of donors were compared, the shared fraction of clonotypes was around 4.6% for naive CD4, approximately 3.3% for naive CD8, about 2.4% for memory CD4, and 0.35% to 0.4% for memory CD8. Sampling was restricted to blood, and TCR repertoires in tissues likely differ from the TCR repertoires found in blood. Based on pairwise subsampling, the degree of clonotype sharing among donors was expected to be affected by sequencing depth. Naive subsets generally had larger estimated clonotype richness than memory subsets did. Incomplete sequencing was indicated by rarefaction of sorted-subset datasets, despite the large sequencing depth. Compared with non-shared clonotypes, clonotypes shared by all four sorted-subset donors had higher generation probabilities. Because the study included a small number of donors, the genetic and exposure-history diversity represented was limited.

Healthy HIV-negative adults with no recently reported acute infections or vaccinations were included as donors. Only Caucasian adults living in Nashville, Tennessee, USA were represented among the donors. CD4+ T cells were enriched by magnetic negative selection, after which naive cells were positively selected on CD45RA and the negative fraction was taken as the memory subset. Blood was collected by leukapheresis, and PBMCs were isolated by Ficoll-Histopaque density gradient centrifugation and then cryopreserved in liquid nitrogen vapor phase. Analytical flow cytometry was used to check the purity and quantity of every magnetically sorted T cell population. Each sorted fraction had its genomic DNA isolated and then quantified by UV absorbance on a Nanodrop 2000c. TCR CDR3 regions were amplified from genomic DNA by multiplex PCR using the deep immunoSEQ assay. Extracted genomic DNA from each cell subset was distributed evenly across all wells of several immunoSEQ 96-well plates, and each plate was treated as a replicate. For sorted subsets, approximately 200 ng of genomic DNA, equivalent to about 30,000 T cell genomes, went into each replicate PCR. Purified libraries were quantified with a Qubit 3.0 fluorometer, sized on a Bioanalyzer 2100, and re-quantified with the KAPA Library Quantification kit. Every immunoSEQ 96-well plate was sequenced on a dedicated single-read 150-cycle Illumina NextSeq 550 flow cell. On the study's bioinformatics: Because the immunoSEQ output included only junctional sequences and no quality scores, the filtering could not be the same as the filtering used for full-length reads. Sequences were annotated with PyIR, a Python wrapper for IgBLAST v1.9, using IMGT germline references to assign V/J genes and CDR3. Reads were filtered out if the reads had weak V/J assignments (E-value above 1e-6), no CDR3, stop codons, out-of-frame junctions, or ambiguous translated residues. V3J clonotypes were defined by identical inferred V gene, J gene, and CDR3 amino acid sequence. Percentage overlap between repertoires was computed as shared unique clonotypes divided by the size of the smaller repertoire. RTK rarefaction, the Chao1 estimator, and Recon v2.1 estimates of unobserved clonotypes were used to assess repertoire richness. OLGA was used to compute generation probabilities for all TCRbeta clonotypes that the gDNA method yielded from a handful of donors. In its TCRdb copy, this immuneACCESS table keeps in-frame sequences only and misses some clones. Where compared with another copy, unresolved V genes explain less than half of these, and the others have no known cause. V, J and clone size were drawn from that table, and D and trimming were deduced from the DNA. This sample comprises roughly 700,000 clones, 74% of them detected only once. The ten largest clones add up to under 2% of the sample.

Sequencing input: memory CD4+ T cells sorted from blood. The cell subset or site label of this sample denotes: CD45RA-negative fraction. The TCR was taken from a woman aged 25 to 39 in good health.

The CDR3 reads as follows: CASRLFHSGANVLTF. Read as DNA, the sequence is TGTGCCAGTAGGTTATTCCACTCTGGGGCCAACGTCCTGACTTTC. The rearranged segments are TRBV19 and TRBJ2-6; the D gene is not confidently resolved. V and J lose 6 bases and 0 bases, and a span of 9 bases separates them. The CDR1 and CDR2 encoded by the germline V gene (reference sequence) are LNHDA and SQIVND. From the cysteine through the phenylalanine, the CDR3 covers 15 amino acids. This entry keeps only the CDR3 DNA: 45 bases, framed from base 1.